These T cell receptor beta chains were read from a single sample in a study of blood T cell repertoires in COVID-19. Only in-frame clones appear in the TCRdb table, and some are missing; sequencing was by immunoSEQ multiplex PCR. Of about 150,000 clones listed, around 84% are singletons. The sequencing sample was made of peripheral blood. The receptor set was obtained from a woman aged 55-75 years with COVID-19, enrolled during active disease. Each CDR3 is given with its conserved first and last residue. A D gene is named only where the DNA matches it firmly. Some rows have no size entry. The others give once, few or many, or a class for an expanded clone.

abundance: .; d_gene: TRBD2; j_gene: TRBJ2-5; v_gene: TRBV11-3; CDR3nt: TGTGCCAGCAGCTTAGGGGGGGGGCAAGAGACCCAGTACTTC; CDR3aa: CASSLGGGQETQYF
abundance: .; d_gene: .; j_gene: TRBJ2-1; v_gene: TRBV4-1; CDR3nt: TGCGCCAGCAGCCAAGATAGGACAGGAGGGAATGAGCAGTTCTTC; CDR3aa: CASSQDRTGGNEQFF
abundance: .; d_gene: .; j_gene: TRBJ2-1; v_gene: TRBV7-2; CDR3nt: TGTGCCAGCAGCTTCGGACAATCAAATGAGCAGTTCTTC; CDR3aa: CASSFGQSNEQFF
abundance: .; d_gene: .; j_gene: TRBJ2-6; v_gene: TRBV19; CDR3nt: TGTGCCAGTAGTTTGGGGGCCGCGGGCGGGGCCAACGTCCTGACTTTC; CDR3aa: CASSLGAAGGANVLTF
abundance: .; d_gene: .; j_gene: TRBJ2-1; v_gene: TRBV6-5; CDR3nt: TGTGCCAGCAGTTACTCTGTAGCGGACTCCTACAATGAGCAGTTCTTC; CDR3aa: CASSYSVADSYNEQFF
abundance: .; d_gene: TRBD1; j_gene: TRBJ1-1; v_gene: TRBV30; CDR3nt: TGTGCCTGGAGTGGGGACAGGCAGTCCACTGAAGCTTTCTTT; CDR3aa: CAWSGDRQSTEAFF
abundance: .; d_gene: .; j_gene: TRBJ1-1; v_gene: TRBV6-5; CDR3nt: TGTGCCAGCAGGCCCGCGGGGACCACTGAAGCTTTCTTT; CDR3aa: CASRPAGTTEAFF
abundance: .; d_gene: .; j_gene: TRBJ1-3; v_gene: TRBV7-2; CDR3nt: TGTGCCAGCAGCTTAGGAGGCGGTGGAAACACCATATATTTT; CDR3aa: CASSLGGGGNTIYF
abundance: .; d_gene: .; j_gene: TRBJ1-2; v_gene: TRBV9; CDR3nt: TGTGCCAGCAGCCTCTCTATGGACAGAGGCTACACCTTC; CDR3aa: CASSLSMDRGYTF
abundance: few; d_gene: .; j_gene: TRBJ1-2; v_gene: TRBV2; CDR3nt: TGTGCCAGCAGTGTGGCTGTGTATGGCTACACCTTC; CDR3aa: CASSVAVYGYTF
abundance: .; d_gene: TRBD1; j_gene: TRBJ2-6; v_gene: TRBV5-1; CDR3nt: TGCGCCAGCAGCGGGACAGGTGATGTTGCGTGGGGGGCCAACGTCCTGACTTTC; CDR3aa: CASSGTGDVAWGANVLTF
abundance: .; d_gene: .; j_gene: TRBJ1-4; v_gene: TRBV19; CDR3nt: TGTGCCAGTAGAGGTACAGGGCTGGATGAAAAACTGTTTTTT; CDR3aa: CASRGTGLDEKLFF
abundance: .; d_gene: .; j_gene: TRBJ1-5; v_gene: TRBV6-2/TRBV6-3; CDR3nt: TGTGCCAGCAGTTACCCGAGCGGATACAATCAGCCCCAGCATTTT; CDR3aa: CASSYPSGYNQPQHF
abundance: .; d_gene: TRBD1; j_gene: TRBJ1-2; v_gene: TRBV5-1; CDR3nt: TGCGCCAGCAGCTTGGACCGAGGGACAGGGTTAGTCTATGGCTACACCTTC; CDR3aa: CASSLDRGTGLVYGYTF
abundance: .; d_gene: TRBD1; j_gene: TRBJ1-1; v_gene: TRBV9; CDR3nt: TGTGCCAGCAGCGCGATACAGGGGACGAACACTGAAGCTTTCTTT; CDR3aa: CASSAIQGTNTEAFF
abundance: .; d_gene: TRBD1; j_gene: TRBJ2-1; v_gene: TRBV2; CDR3nt: TGTGCCAGCCACCGGGACAGGGGGGACAATGAGCAGTTCTTC; CDR3aa: CASHRDRGDNEQFF
abundance: .; d_gene: TRBD2; j_gene: TRBJ2-5; v_gene: TRBV5-1; CDR3nt: TGCGCCAGCAGGACCGGGACTAGCGGGGGGGACAAAGAGACCCAGTACTTC; CDR3aa: CASRTGTSGGDKETQYF
abundance: .; d_gene: .; j_gene: TRBJ1-2; v_gene: TRBV5-1; CDR3nt: TGCGCCAGCAGCCAAAACCCCCCGCCAGGCTATGGCTACACCTTC; CDR3aa: CASSQNPPPGYGYTF
abundance: .; d_gene: .; j_gene: TRBJ1-1; v_gene: TRBV19; CDR3nt: TGTGCCAGTAAAGTGGGAGGGGACACTGAAGCTTTCTTT; CDR3aa: CASKVGGDTEAFF
abundance: few; d_gene: TRBD1; j_gene: TRBJ1-2; v_gene: TRBV4-1; CDR3nt: TGCGCCAGCAGCCAGACAGGGGTCGGCTATGGCTACACCTTC; CDR3aa: CASSQTGVGYGYTF
abundance: once; d_gene: TRBD1; j_gene: TRBJ2-2; v_gene: TRBV4-2; CDR3nt: TGTGCCAGCAGCCCACAAACCGGGACAGGGAACGGGGAGCTGTTTTTT; CDR3aa: CASSPQTGTGNGELFF
abundance: .; d_gene: TRBD2; j_gene: TRBJ2-7; v_gene: TRBV7-9; CDR3nt: TGTGCCAGCAGCGGGCACGGGAGGACGACGTACGAGCAGTACTTC; CDR3aa: CASSGHGRTTYEQYF
abundance: .; d_gene: .; j_gene: TRBJ1-5; v_gene: TRBV30; CDR3nt: TGTGCCTGGAGTAAGCCCCCGAATCAGCCCCAGCATTTT; CDR3aa: CAWSKPPNQPQHF
abundance: .; d_gene: .; j_gene: TRBJ2-2; v_gene: TRBV11-3; CDR3nt: TGTGCCAGCAGCTTACAGGTCGGGGAGCTGTTTTTT; CDR3aa: CASSLQVGELFF
abundance: .; d_gene: .; j_gene: TRBJ1-2; v_gene: TRBV7-9; CDR3nt: TGTGCCAGCAGCTTAAAAAGTTTTACGGGGATAAATGGCTACACCTTC; CDR3aa: CASSLKSFTGINGYTF
abundance: .; d_gene: TRBD1; j_gene: TRBJ1-2; v_gene: TRBV6-6; CDR3nt: TGTGCCAGCAGTTCTGGAGGGGGCCCCTATGGCTACACCTTC; CDR3aa: CASSSGGGPYGYTF
abundance: many; d_gene: .; j_gene: TRBJ2-1; v_gene: TRBV7-9; CDR3nt: TGTGCCAGCAGCTTAAGACAGTTGAGTGAGCAGTTCTTC; CDR3aa: CASSLRQLSEQFF
abundance: once; d_gene: TRBD1; j_gene: TRBJ2-1; v_gene: TRBV6-6; CDR3nt: TGTGCCAGCAGCCTAGCCGCCGGGACAGGGGGCAATGAGCAGTTCTTC; CDR3aa: CASSLAAGTGGNEQFF
abundance: .; d_gene: TRBD1; j_gene: TRBJ1-2; v_gene: TRBV24-1; CDR3nt: TGTGCCACCTCCCCCCCGGACAGGGGTACCTTC; CDR3aa: CATSPPDRGTF
abundance: .; d_gene: .; j_gene: TRBJ1-3; v_gene: TRBV6-6; CDR3nt: TGTGCCAGCAGTTACTCAGGGGGTGCGTCCGGAAACACCATATATTTT; CDR3aa: CASSYSGGASGNTIYF
abundance: .; d_gene: .; j_gene: TRBJ1-5; v_gene: TRBV7-2; CDR3nt: TGTGCCAGCAGCCGGGGATTTAATCAGCCCCAGCATTTT; CDR3aa: CASSRGFNQPQHF
abundance: .; d_gene: TRBD1; j_gene: TRBJ1-2; v_gene: TRBV7-3; CDR3nt: TGTGCCAGCACCGCCGGGACAGGGATGAGTATTGACTATGGCTACACCTTC; CDR3aa: CASTAGTGMSIDYGYTF
abundance: .; d_gene: TRBD1; j_gene: TRBJ1-2; v_gene: TRBV7-3; CDR3nt: TGTGCCAGCAGCCCTCAGGGACAGGCCTATGGCTACACCTTC; CDR3aa: CASSPQGQAYGYTF
abundance: .; d_gene: .; j_gene: TRBJ2-3; v_gene: TRBV19; CDR3nt: TGTGCCAGTAGTAAGGGGGTCCCAGATACGCAGTATTTT; CDR3aa: CASSKGVPDTQYF
abundance: .; d_gene: TRBD1; j_gene: TRBJ1-2; v_gene: TRBV6-6; CDR3nt: TGTGCCAGCAGTCGATCCCGGGACAGTCTCTATGGCTACACCTTC; CDR3aa: CASSRSRDSLYGYTF
abundance: .; d_gene: .; j_gene: TRBJ1-1; v_gene: TRBV10-3; CDR3nt: TGTGCCATCCAGGGTTACACTGAAGCTTTCTTT; CDR3aa: CAIQGYTEAFF
abundance: .; d_gene: TRBD1; j_gene: TRBJ2-4; v_gene: TRBV12-3/TRBV12-4; CDR3nt: TGTGCCAGCAGTACAGGGGGAAACATTCAGTACTTC; CDR3aa: CASSTGGNIQYF
abundance: .; d_gene: TRBD1; j_gene: TRBJ1-4; v_gene: TRBV3-1/TRBV3-2; CDR3nt: TGTGCCAGCGGGACAGGAGGCGCAACTAATGAAAAACTGTTTTTT; CDR3aa: CASGTGGATNEKLFF
abundance: .; d_gene: .; j_gene: TRBJ1-1; v_gene: TRBV6-5; CDR3nt: TGTGCCAGCAGTAGGGGGAACACTGAAGCTTTCTTT; CDR3aa: CASSRGNTEAFF
abundance: .; d_gene: .; j_gene: TRBJ1-2; v_gene: TRBV2; CDR3nt: TGTGCCAGCAGTGAAATGGCAGGGTTCTATGGCTACACCTTC; CDR3aa: CASSEMAGFYGYTF
abundance: .; d_gene: .; j_gene: TRBJ2-5; v_gene: TRBV14; CDR3nt: TGTGCCAGCAGCTACGGCCAGAACCTACTACAAGAGACCCAGTACTTC; CDR3aa: CASSYGQNLLQETQYF
abundance: .; d_gene: TRBD2; j_gene: TRBJ2-1; v_gene: TRBV6-1; CDR3nt: TGTGCCAGCAGTGAGTGGACTAGCTCCTACAATGAGCAGTTCTTC; CDR3aa: CASSEWTSSYNEQFF
abundance: .; d_gene: .; j_gene: TRBJ1-3; v_gene: TRBV25-1; CDR3nt: TGTGCCAGCAGTGAAGCAGGGTCCGGAAACACCATATATTTT; CDR3aa: CASSEAGSGNTIYF
abundance: .; d_gene: .; j_gene: TRBJ1-2; v_gene: TRBV5-1; CDR3nt: TGCGCCAGCAGCTTGGATAAATTTGATGGCTACACCTTC; CDR3aa: CASSLDKFDGYTF
abundance: .; d_gene: TRBD1; j_gene: TRBJ1-1; v_gene: TRBV10-2; CDR3nt: TGCGCCAGCAAATCCGGAACAGGGGGAATCATGAACACTGAAGCTTTCTTT; CDR3aa: CASKSGTGGIMNTEAFF
abundance: .; d_gene: .; j_gene: TRBJ1-5; v_gene: TRBV4-1; CDR3nt: TGCGCCAGCAGAGACCTGGCCAGGGCTACCAATCAGCCCCAGCATTTT; CDR3aa: CASRDLARATNQPQHF
abundance: .; d_gene: .; j_gene: TRBJ1-2; v_gene: TRBV2; CDR3nt: TGTGCCAGCAGTGCTTCCCAGGGGACGGGATATGGCTACACCTTC; CDR3aa: CASSASQGTGYGYTF
abundance: once; d_gene: .; j_gene: TRBJ1-2; v_gene: TRBV18; CDR3nt: TGTGCCAGCTCATCGCAGGGGAATGGCTACACCTTC; CDR3aa: CASSSQGNGYTF
abundance: .; d_gene: .; j_gene: TRBJ2-7; v_gene: TRBV10-2; CDR3nt: TGCGCCAGCAGTGACCAGCGACGGTCCTCCTACGAGCAGTACTTC; CDR3aa: CASSDQRRSSYEQYF
abundance: .; d_gene: .; j_gene: TRBJ1-2; v_gene: TRBV25-1; CDR3nt: TGTGCCAGCAGTGGGAGAGCAGGGTATGGCTACACCTTC; CDR3aa: CASSGRAGYGYTF
abundance: .; d_gene: TRBD1; j_gene: TRBJ1-2; v_gene: TRBV5-1; CDR3nt: TGCGCCAGCAGCCCGGAAGGACAGGGTGGGTACTATGGCTACACCTTC; CDR3aa: CASSPEGQGGYYGYTF
abundance: .; d_gene: TRBD1; j_gene: TRBJ2-3; v_gene: TRBV5-1; CDR3nt: TGCGCCAGCAGCTCACAGGGGGCCCGCACAGATACGCAGTATTTT; CDR3aa: CASSSQGARTDTQYF